This T cell receptor beta chain was documented in a study of beta chain features in type 1 diabetes. V lost 4 bases, J lost 2 bases, and 12 bases lay in between. The germline CDR1 and CDR2 sequences are GTSNPN and SVGIG (reference sequence). This CDR3 region has 13 residues. The study reverse transcribed the entire isolated RNA, so it sequenced expressed TCRB transcripts. The assay was immunoSEQ multiplex PCR, and TCRdb's table has in-frame clones only and misses some. The sample has 400,000 to 600,000 clones; about 30% are singletons. This clonotype was sampled from a man aged 18 to 29 in good health. The source material was naive CD4+ T cells from blood. The chain uses TRBV30 and TRBJ2-7, with D unresolved. In DNA, the CDR3 is TGTGCCTGGAATACCCCAGGTCCCTACGAGCAGTACTTC. This encodes CAWNTPGPYEQYF.